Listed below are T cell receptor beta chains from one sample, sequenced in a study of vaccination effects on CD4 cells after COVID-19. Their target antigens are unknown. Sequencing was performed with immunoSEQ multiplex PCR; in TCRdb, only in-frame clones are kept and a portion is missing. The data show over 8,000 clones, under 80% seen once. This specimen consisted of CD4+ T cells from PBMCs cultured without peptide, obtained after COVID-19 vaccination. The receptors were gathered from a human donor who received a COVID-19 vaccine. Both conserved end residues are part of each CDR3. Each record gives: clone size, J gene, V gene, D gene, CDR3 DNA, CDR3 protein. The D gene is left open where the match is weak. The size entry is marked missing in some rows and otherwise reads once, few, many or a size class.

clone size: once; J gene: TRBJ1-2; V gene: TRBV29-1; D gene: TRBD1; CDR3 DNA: TGCAGCGTGCGGACAGGGGGAGGTATGGCCACTAACTATGGCTACACCTTC; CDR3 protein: CSVRTGGGMATNYGYTF
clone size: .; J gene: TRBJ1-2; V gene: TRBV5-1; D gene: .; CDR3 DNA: TGCGCCAGCAGCTTACAACAGGCTGGGGATGGCTACACCTTC; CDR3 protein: CASSLQQAGDGYTF
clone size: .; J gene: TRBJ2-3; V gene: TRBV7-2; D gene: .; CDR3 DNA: TGTGCCAGCAGGGCGGGACTTACTCAGTATTTT; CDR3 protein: CASRAGLTQYF
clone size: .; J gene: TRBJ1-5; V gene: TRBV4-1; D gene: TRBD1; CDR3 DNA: TGCGCCAGCAGCCAAGATCGGGGGACAGATAATCAGCCCCAGCATTTT; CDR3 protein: CASSQDRGTDNQPQHF
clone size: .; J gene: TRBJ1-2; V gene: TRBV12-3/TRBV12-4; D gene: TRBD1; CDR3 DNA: TGTGCCAGCAGTCTCAAGAGGGGGCTTGGCTACACCTTC; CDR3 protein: CASSLKRGLGYTF
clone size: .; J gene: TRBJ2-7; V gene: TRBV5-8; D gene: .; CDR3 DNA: TGTGCCAGCAGCGGGGGGACAGATTTCTACGAGCAGTACTTC; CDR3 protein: CASSGGTDFYEQYF
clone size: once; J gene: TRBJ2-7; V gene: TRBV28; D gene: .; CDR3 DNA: TGTGCCAGCGGCGTTAGGTACGAGCAGTACTTC; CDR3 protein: CASGVRYEQYF
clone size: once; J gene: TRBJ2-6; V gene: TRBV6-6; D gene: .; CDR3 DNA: TGTGCCAGCTCGAGAACGGACTCTGGGGCCAACGTCCTGACTTTC; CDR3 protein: CASSRTDSGANVLTF
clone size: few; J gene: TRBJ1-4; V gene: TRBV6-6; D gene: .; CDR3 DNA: TGTGCCAGCAGTTACTCCCACGTGGCCGCAGGCGAAAAACTGTTTTTT; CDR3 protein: CASSYSHVAAGEKLFF
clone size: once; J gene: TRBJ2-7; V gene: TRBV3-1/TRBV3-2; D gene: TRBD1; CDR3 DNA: TGTGCCAGCAGCATGGGACAGGGCGCCTACGAGCAGTACTTC; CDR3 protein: CASSMGQGAYEQYF
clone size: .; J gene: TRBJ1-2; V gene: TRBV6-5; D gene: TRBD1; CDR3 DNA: TGTGCCAGCAGCGCGGGACAGGGCGTCAACTATGGCTACACCTTC; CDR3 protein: CASSAGQGVNYGYTF
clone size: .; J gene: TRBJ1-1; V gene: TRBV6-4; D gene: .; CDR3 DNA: TGTGCCAGCAGTGTTGGAATTTCGGCTGAAGCTTTCTTT; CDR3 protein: CASSVGISAEAFF
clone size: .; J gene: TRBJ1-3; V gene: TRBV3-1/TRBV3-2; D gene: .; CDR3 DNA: TGTGCCAGCAGCCAAGCAAACGACGGTTACTCTGGAAACACCATATATTTT; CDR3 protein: CASSQANDGYSGNTIYF
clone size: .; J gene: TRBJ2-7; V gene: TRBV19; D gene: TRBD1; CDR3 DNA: TGTGCCAGTAGTATACCAGGGGGCGCCTACGAGCAGTACTTC; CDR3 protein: CASSIPGGAYEQYF
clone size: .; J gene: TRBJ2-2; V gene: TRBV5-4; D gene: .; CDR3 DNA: TGTGCCAGCAGCTTGTCATGGGATATCGCCGGGGAGCTGTTTTTT; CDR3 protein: CASSLSWDIAGELFF
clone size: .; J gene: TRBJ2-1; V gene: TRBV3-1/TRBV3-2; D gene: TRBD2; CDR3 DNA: TGTGCCAGCAGCCTTGGACTAGCGGGTGATTACAATGAGCAGTTCTTC; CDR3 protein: CASSLGLAGDYNEQFF
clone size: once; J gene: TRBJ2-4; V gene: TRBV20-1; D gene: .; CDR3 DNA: TGCAGTGCTAGTGGGGGTGCCAAAAACATTCAGTACTTC; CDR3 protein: CSASGGAKNIQYF
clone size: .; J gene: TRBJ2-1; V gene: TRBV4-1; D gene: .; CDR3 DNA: TGCGCCAGCAGCCAGGGGCCGACAGGATCTTACAATGAGCAGTTCTTC; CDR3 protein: CASSQGPTGSYNEQFF
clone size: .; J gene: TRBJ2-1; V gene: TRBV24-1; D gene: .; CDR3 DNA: TGTGCCACCAGTGATGCCGGGACGGACCGTCGAGGTGAGCAGTTCTTC; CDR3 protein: CATSDAGTDRRGEQFF
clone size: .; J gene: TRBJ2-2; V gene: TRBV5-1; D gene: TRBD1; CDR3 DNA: TGCGCCAGCAGCTCAGGGGGCTTCGAAACCGGGGAGCTGTTTTTT; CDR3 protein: CASSSGGFETGELFF
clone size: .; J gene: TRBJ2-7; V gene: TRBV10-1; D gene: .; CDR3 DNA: TGCGCCAGCAGACCTGGACCGCCCGGGGACGAGCAGTACTTC; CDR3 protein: CASRPGPPGDEQYF
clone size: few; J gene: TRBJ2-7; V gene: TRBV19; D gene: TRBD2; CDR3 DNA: TGTGCCAGTAGTAGGGGACTAGGTCCGTACGAGCAGTACTTC; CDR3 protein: CASSRGLGPYEQYF
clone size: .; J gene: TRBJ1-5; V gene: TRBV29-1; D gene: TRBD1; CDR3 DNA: TGCAGCGCCGTTCTTTCTACAGGGGCTACAAATCAGCCCCAGCATTTT; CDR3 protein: CSAVLSTGATNQPQHF
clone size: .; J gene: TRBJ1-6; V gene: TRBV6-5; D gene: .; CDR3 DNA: TGTGCCAGCAGCCCCAATAATTCACCCCTCCACTTT; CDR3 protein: CASSPNNSPLHF
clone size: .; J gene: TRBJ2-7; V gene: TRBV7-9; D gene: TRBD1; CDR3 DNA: TGTGCCAGCAGCACGAAGGGACAGGGGTCATACGAGCAGTACTTC; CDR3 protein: CASSTKGQGSYEQYF
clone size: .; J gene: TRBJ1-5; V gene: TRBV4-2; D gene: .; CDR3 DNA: TGTGCCAGCAGCCAAGATTATACAGAATTTCAGCCCCAGCATTTT; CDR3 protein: CASSQDYTEFQPQHF
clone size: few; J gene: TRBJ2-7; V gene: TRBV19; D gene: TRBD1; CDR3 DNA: TGTGCCAGTAGTGGGGGACAGGTTGCCTACGAGCAGTACTTC; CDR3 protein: CASSGGQVAYEQYF
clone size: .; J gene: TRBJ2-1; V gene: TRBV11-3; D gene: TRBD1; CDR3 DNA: TGTGCCAGCAGCTTCAGAGGACAGGGGTACAATGAGCAGTTCTTC; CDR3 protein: CASSFRGQGYNEQFF
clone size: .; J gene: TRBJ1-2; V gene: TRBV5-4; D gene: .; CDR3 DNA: TGTGCCAGCAGGCAGACTTTAAACTATGGCTACACCTTC; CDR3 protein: CASRQTLNYGYTF
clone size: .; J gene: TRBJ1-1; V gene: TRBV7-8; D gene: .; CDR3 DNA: TGTGCCAGCAGCCCTCGGCATCTAAGCACGAACACTGAAGCTTTCTTT; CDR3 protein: CASSPRHLSTNTEAFF
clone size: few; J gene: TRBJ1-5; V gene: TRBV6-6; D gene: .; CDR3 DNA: TGTGCCAGCAGTTACTCGGGGGGGAGTAGCAATCAGCCCCAGCATTTT; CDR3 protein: CASSYSGGSSNQPQHF
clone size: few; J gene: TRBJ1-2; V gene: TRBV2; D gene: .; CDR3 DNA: TGTGCCAGCAGCCTAGGACAGCCGAACTATGGCTACACCTTC; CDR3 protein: CASSLGQPNYGYTF
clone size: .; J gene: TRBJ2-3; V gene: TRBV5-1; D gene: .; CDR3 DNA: TGCGCCAGCAGCTTGACAGGGTCAGGAGATACGCAGTATTTT; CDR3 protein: CASSLTGSGDTQYF
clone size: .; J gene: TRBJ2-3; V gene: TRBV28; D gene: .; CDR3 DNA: TGTGCCAGCAGTCTTCTTAGCGTCGGCACAGATACGCAGTATTTT; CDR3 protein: CASSLLSVGTDTQYF
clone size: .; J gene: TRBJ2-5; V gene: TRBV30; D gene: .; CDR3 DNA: TGTGCCTGGAGGGGTAGTGGAGCCGAGACCCAGTACTTC; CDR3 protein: CAWRGSGAETQYF
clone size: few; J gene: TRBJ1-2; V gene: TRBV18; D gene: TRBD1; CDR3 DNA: TGTGCCAGCTCACCAGAGTACGGGACAGGGAATCACTATGGCTACACCTTC; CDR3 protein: CASSPEYGTGNHYGYTF
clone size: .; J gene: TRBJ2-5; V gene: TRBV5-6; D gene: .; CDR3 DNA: TGTGCCAGCAGGGGCCGTGGCAGAGGGGAGACCCAGTACTTC; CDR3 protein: CASRGRGRGETQYF
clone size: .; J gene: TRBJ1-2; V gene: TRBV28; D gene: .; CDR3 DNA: TGTGCCAGCGTGTCGGGGGGCGCTGGAAATGGCTACACCTTC; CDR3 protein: CASVSGGAGNGYTF
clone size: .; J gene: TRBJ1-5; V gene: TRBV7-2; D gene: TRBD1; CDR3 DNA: TGTGCCAGCAGCTTAAACAGGGGTTTGGGCAATCAGCCCCAGCATTTT; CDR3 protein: CASSLNRGLGNQPQHF
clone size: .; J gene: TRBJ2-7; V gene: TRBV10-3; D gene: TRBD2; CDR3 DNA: TGTGCCATCAGTGGGAGGGTAGCGGGAGGCTTCGACGAGCAGTACTTC; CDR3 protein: CAISGRVAGGFDEQYF
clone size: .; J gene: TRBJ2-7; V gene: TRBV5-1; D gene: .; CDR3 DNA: TGCGCCAGCAGCTTGGGGCGCCGTGACACCTCCTACGAGCAGTACTTC; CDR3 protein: CASSLGRRDTSYEQYF
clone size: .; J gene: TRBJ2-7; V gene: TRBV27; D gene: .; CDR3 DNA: TGTGCCAGCAGTAGATTTATGGGGGGCTACGAGCAGTACTTC; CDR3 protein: CASSRFMGGYEQYF